Below, 8 T cell receptor beta chains from the same sample are listed, as sequenced in a study of blood T cell repertoires in COVID-19. Data came from immunoSEQ multiplex PCR; TCRdb stores just in-frame clones and leaves some out. The sample has some 380,000 clones, about 89% seen once. The specimen was PBMCs or T cells enriched from blood (not recorded which). The receptor source for this set is a man between 25 and 39 years old who had recovered from COVID-19.

The chain couples TRBV7-2 to TRBJ2-5; TRBD2 agrees at 8 bases. The ends lost 1 base at V and 5 bases at J; junction bases unmatched: 12. Germline V gives CDR1 SGHTA, CDR2 FQGNSA. This CDR3 comprises 17 residues. The CDR3 sequence: CASSLVLGLAGGETQYF. The DNA of the CDR3 is TGTGCCAGCAGCTTAGTCCTTGGGCTAGCGGGCGGGGAGACCCAGTACTTC.

This clone has just a few counts. The gene calls are TRBV4-1 and TRBJ2-2; 9 nucleotides agree with TRBD1. Germline loops: CDR1 MGHRA, CDR2 YSYEKL. This CDR3 has 16 amino acids. The junction had 12 bases not matched to a gene; V was cut back by 7 bases and J by 6 bases. The CDR3 sequence: CASTSGQGLISGELFF. CDR3 coding DNA: TGCGCCAGCACCTCCGGACAGGGGTTAATTTCCGGGGAGCTGTTTTTT.

The genes are TRBV18 and TRBJ1-5; no clear D gene. Trimming left V 5 bases short and J 6 bases short, with 14 bases between. The CDR3 sequence is 14 residues long. Germline loops: CDR1 KGHSH, CDR2 LQKENI. The CDR3 sequence is CASSSSPPGQPQHF. The CDR3, as DNA: TGTGCCAGCTCAAGCAGTCCTCCGGGTCAGCCCCAGCATTTT.

This chain uses TRBV29-1 with TRBJ1-1; 7 bases align to TRBD1. V dropped 4 bases and J dropped 7; count of bases not matched to a gene: 6. The germline V gene has CDR1 SQVTM and CDR2 ANQGSEA. The CDR3 is 12 amino acids. Here the CDR3 DNA reads TGCAGCGTTGTCCGGGACAGCCTTGAAGCTTTCTTT. This codes for CSVVRDSLEAFF.

The rearrangement joins TRBV20-1 to TRBJ1-2; 8 bases match TRBD1. The CDR3 runs to 13 residues. V shed 3 bases and J 4 bases; nucleotides not matched to a gene: 4. Germline V gene lookup returns CDR1 DFQATT and CDR2 SNEGSKA (reference sequence). The CDR3 DNA follows: TGCAGTGCTAGTGGACAGGGTGGCTATGGCTACACCTTC. As protein: CSASGQGGYGYTF.

In this sample, this clone turned up a few times. The chain employs TRBV4-1 and TRBJ1-3; D might be TRBD1 (6 bases). Germline CDR1 is MGHRA and CDR2 is YSYEKL. V lost 4 bases and J lost 1, with 8 bases in between. The CDR3 length is 14 residues. The CDR3 DNA reads TGCGCCAGCAGCCCCGGGACATCTGGAAACACCATATATTTT. The encoded protein is CASSPGTSGNTIYF.

The chain uses TRBV24-1 and TRBJ1-2; tentatively, D is TRBD1 (6 bases). Germline V gene lookup returns CDR1 KGHDR and CDR2 SFDVKD. This CDR3 spans 12 amino acids. V was shortened by 6 bases and J by 3 bases, with 7 bases between the two germline ends. The CDR3 protein is CATSSGDYGYTF. The CDR3 DNA reads as TGTGCCACCAGTTCAGGGGACTATGGCTACACCTTC.

There are a few counts of this clone. The CDR3, as DNA: TGTGCCAGCAGCTTAGGGGGCAGCCAAGAGACCCAGTACTTC. This sequence encodes CASSLGGSQETQYF. The V gene is TRBV7-2, the J gene TRBJ2-5, with D possibly matching TRBD1 (5 bases). In germline, CDR1 is SGHTA, CDR2 FQGNSA. CDR3 length: 14 amino acids. Trimming took 1 base from V and 1 from J, leaving 7 bases between them.